One and the same sample provided the 18 T cell receptor beta chains below, sequenced in a study of blood T cells in healthy people across ages (dated by TCRdb to the mid-2010s). The method behind the library was 5' RACE. TCRdb names Illumina HiSeq 2500 as the instrument used. A second 7 to 11 cycle PCR used a sample-barcoded 5' primer and a J-beta primer mix. In TCRdb, the public reads were trimmed at Q25 with fastp and aligned with MiXCR, with productive beta chains retained. Here each entry gathers all rows of one CDR3 protein and keeps the most common genes and DNA. The sample contains fewer than 800,000 distinct CDR3 sequences, 25% of them found a single time. The ten top clones hold 9.4% of the sample. The same specimen was also included in a second study, on T cells of mothers and their children.

Input material: blood. These receptors all come from a boy between 10 and 17 years old in good health.

The V and J genes are TRBV7-2 and TRBJ2-7; D gene unclear. The CDR3 has 12 amino acids. V lost 7 bases, J lost 5 bases, and 12 bases lay in between. Germline-derived CDR1 and CDR2 are SGHTA and FQGNSA. CDR3 loop: CASISLVHEQYF. CDR3 in DNA: TGTGCCAGCATATCCCTCGTCCACGAGCAGTACTTC.

This clonotype was seen more than once but under ten times. The chain employs TRBV5-1 and TRBJ2-3; perhaps TRBD2 as D (5 bases). V was clipped by 4 bases and J by 5 bases, with 11 bases between them. CDR1 and CDR2 from the germline V gene are SGHRS and YFSETQ. The CDR3 totals 13 residues. CDR3 bases: TGCGCCAGCAGCGGGAGTACCCTAGATACGCAGTATTTT. Protein product: CASSGSTLDTQYF.

This clonotype was seen a handful of times. The chain recombines TRBV27 with TRBJ1-1; 7 bases align to TRBD1. V shed 6 bases and J 6 bases; nucleotides not matched to a gene: 10. The germline V gene has CDR1 MNHEY and CDR2 SMNVEV (reference sequence). The CDR3 consists of 14 residues. In nucleotides, the CDR3 is TGTGCCAGCAGCTTAACAGGGGCTCGGGCTGAAGCTTTCTTT. Translation: CASSLTGARAEAFF.

This clonotype was counted between two and nine times. The CDR3: CASSPGGLAGLGTQYF. CDR3 nucleotide sequence: TGTGCCAGCAGCCCCGGCGGGCTAGCGGGGCTTGGCACCCAGTACTTC. The chain combines TRBV12-3 or TRBV12-4 with TRBJ2-5, with 9 bases lining up with TRBD2. The CDR3 totals 16 residues. V was pared by 6 bases and J by 8 bases, with 16 bases of the junction left unmatched.

This clonotype was observed a handful of times. V gene TRBV29-1 combines with J gene TRBJ1-1; tentatively, D is TRBD1 (5 bases). Germline V gene data show CDR1 as SQVTM and CDR2 as ANQGSEA. This CDR3 region has 13 residues. Trimming stripped 1 base from V and 1 base from J, with 7 bases between. CDR3 in amino acids: CSVEVGQNTEAFF. For the CDR3, the DNA is TGCAGCGTTGAAGTTGGACAGAACACTGAAGCTTTCTTT.

This chain joins TRBV2 and TRBJ2-4, with D maybe TRBD2 (5 bases). The V end was cut by 3 bases, the J end by 2 bases, with 20 bases between. The CDR3 runs 18 residues. Germline CDR1 reads SNHLY; CDR2 reads FYNNEI. The CDR3 DNA follows: TGTGCCAGCAGTGAGGCGGGCCAGGTCCCGATACCCAAAAACATTCAGTACTTC. Protein: CASSEAGQVPIPKNIQYF.

This chain links TRBV5-6 with TRBJ2-4; tentatively, D is TRBD2 (5 bases). CDR1 is SGHDT and CDR2 is YYEEEE in the germline V gene. Trimming removed 0 bases from V and 7 bases from J, with 11 bases in between. CDR3 size: 14 residues. The CDR3 spells CASSLGLPGNIQYF. In DNA, the CDR3 is TGTGCCAGCAGCTTGGGACTACCGGGGAACATTCAGTACTTC.

The sample holds a few counts of this clonotype. One junction end disagrees with the germline gene, perhaps due to a read error. This sequence joins TRBV5-6 and TRBJ2-7; the D gene is possibly TRBD1 (5 bases). Germline V lookup: CDR1 SGHDT, CDR2 YYEEEE. The CDR3 consists of 13 residues. The DNA for the CDR3 is TGTGCCGGCAGCTTGTCAGGGTTTGGCGAGCAGTACTTC. Encoded protein: CAGSLSGFGEQYF.

This clonotype has a count of ten or more. The V call is TRBV28, the J call TRBJ1-4, with D possibly TRBD1 on 5 matching bases. Germline V lookup: CDR1 MDHEN, CDR2 SYDVKM. CDR3 length equals 14 residues. V gave up 3 bases and J gave up 8 bases, with 13 bases separating them. CDR3 DNA: TGTGCCAGCAGTTTTCCGGGGGTAGGAGAAAAACTGTTTTTT. Translation: CASSFPGVGEKLFF.

Remarks on this clonotype: An end of the junction differs from the germline gene, which may be a read error. V and J are TRBV14 and TRBJ2-1; TRBD1 matches at 7 bases. Germline-derived CDR1 and CDR2 are SGHDN and FVKESK. The CDR3 spans 15 residues. This chain's CDR3 is CASSQGTAPYNEQFF. CDR3 nucleotides: TGTGCCAGCAGCCAGGGGACAGCCCCCTACAACGAGCAGTTCTTC.

V is TRBV11-2 and J is TRBJ2-7; TRBD2 agrees at 14 bases. CDR1 and CDR2 from the germline V gene are SGHAT and FQNNGV. Trimming removed 5 bases from V and 3 bases from J; junction bases left unmatched: 6. The CDR3 has 16 amino acids. CDR3 region: CASSPQGLAGDYEQYF. CDR3 sequence (DNA): TGTGCCAGCAGCCCCCAGGGACTAGCGGGAGACTACGAGCAGTACTTC. Supplemented by reference TRBV11-2 and TRBJ2-7, the full variable domain reads EAGVAQSPRYKIIEKRQSVAFWCNPISGHATLYWYQQILGQGPKLLIQFQNNGVVDDSQLPKDRFSAERLKGVDSTLKIQPAKLEDSAVYLCASSPQGLAGDYEQYFGPGTRLTVT.

The CDR3 region has the DNA TGCAGCGCCTTAATTGGGTCGGAGTTTCCCCAGTACTTC. Translated, it gives CSALIGSEFPQYF. This chain uses TRBV29-1 with TRBJ2-7; no definite D call. Per the germline V gene, CDR1 is SQVTM and CDR2 is ANQGSEA. The CDR3 contains 13 residues. The germline V and J ends were trimmed by 7 bases and 10 bases, with 23 bases remaining between them.

This clonotype was detected only a few times. The CDR3 DNA reads TGCGCCAGCAGCTTGTTGACTAGCGTAGGGGAGACCCAGTACTTC. Translation: CASSLLTSVGETQYF. V gene TRBV5-1 combines with J gene TRBJ2-5; TRBD2 matches 8 bases. Losses at the gene ends were 1 base for V and 5 bases for J; bases not matched to a gene: 7. This CDR3 contains 15 residues. CDR1 and CDR2 (germline): SGHRS, YFSETQ. The variable domain in full, completed from reference TRBV5-1 and TRBJ2-5, reads KAGVTQTPRYLIKTRGQQVTLSCSPISGHRSVSWYQQTPGQGLQFLFEYFSETQRNKGNFPGRFSGRQFSNSRSEMNVSTLELGDSALYLCASSLLTSVGETQYFGPGTRLLVL.

This chain uses TRBV4-1 with TRBJ1-1; TRBD1 agrees at 8 bases. The germline gives CDR1 MGHRA, CDR2 YSYEKL. The CDR3 sequence is 16 residues long. Trimming removed 4 bases from V and 0 bases from J; junction bases left unmatched: 7. CDR3 amino acids: CASSPDRGEMNTEAFF. Written as DNA, the CDR3 is TGCGCCAGCAGCCCCGACAGGGGAGAGATGAACACTGAAGCTTTCTTT.

V is TRBV12-3 or TRBV12-4 and J is TRBJ1-3; no firm D call. This CDR3 has 13 amino acids. V shed 3 bases and J shed 9 bases, with 12 bases lying between them. The CDR3 DNA is TGTGCCAGCAGTTTGGCAGTTAGGGCCACCATATATTTT. Its translation is CASSLAVRATIYF.

This clonotype was seen a few times. CDR3 DNA: TGTGCCAGCAGCCACGGGGCAAACGGCTATGGCTACACCTTC. Amino acid sequence: CASSHGANGYGYTF. This chain joins TRBV14 and TRBJ1-2, with a tentative D call TRBD1 (5 bases). The V gene lost 3 bases and the J gene lost 4 bases, with 12 bases spanning the gap. The CDR3 length is 14 residues. The V gene's germline CDR1 is SGHDN and CDR2 FVKESK.

The V gene is TRBV7-9, the J gene TRBJ2-3; D may be TRBD2 (7 bases). V was pared by 4 bases and J by 1 base, with 18 bases between. The CDR3 consists of 17 residues. CDR1 and CDR2 (germline): SEHNR, FQNEAQ (reference sequence). Written as DNA, the CDR3 is TGTGCCAGCAGCTCCCCGGTTGGGGGGGCGGGCACAGATACGCAGTATTTT. Translating gives CASSSPVGGAGTDTQYF.

This chain joins TRBV3-1 and TRBJ1-1; D gene ambiguous. Between the trimmed V and J ends, which lost 4 bases and 7 bases, there was a span of 13 bases. This CDR3 has 13 amino acids. The V gene's germline CDR1 is LGHDT and CDR2 YNNKEL (reference sequence). The CDR3 loop is CASSPRGDGEAFF. CDR3 DNA sequence: TGTGCCAGCAGCCCGCGCGGGGATGGTGAAGCTTTCTTT.